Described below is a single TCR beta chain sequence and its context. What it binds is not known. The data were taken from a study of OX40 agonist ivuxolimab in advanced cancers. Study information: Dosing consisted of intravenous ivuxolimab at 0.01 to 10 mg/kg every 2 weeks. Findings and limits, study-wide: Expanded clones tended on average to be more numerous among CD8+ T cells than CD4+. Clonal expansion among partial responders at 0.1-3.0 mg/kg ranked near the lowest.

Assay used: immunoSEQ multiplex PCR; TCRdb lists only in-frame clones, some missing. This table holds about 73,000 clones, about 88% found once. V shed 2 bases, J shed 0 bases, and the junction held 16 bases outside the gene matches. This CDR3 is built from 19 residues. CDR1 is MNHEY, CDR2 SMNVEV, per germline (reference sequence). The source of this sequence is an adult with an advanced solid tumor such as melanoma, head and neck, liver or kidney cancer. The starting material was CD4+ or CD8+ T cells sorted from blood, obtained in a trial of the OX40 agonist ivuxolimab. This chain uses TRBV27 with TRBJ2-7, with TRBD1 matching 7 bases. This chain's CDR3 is CASSLSGPRGTARSYEQYF. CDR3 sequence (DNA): TGTGCCAGCAGTTTAAGTGGGCCACGTGGGACAGCCCGCTCCTACGAGCAGTACTTC.